This T cell receptor (beta chain) was observed in a study of identical twins. Study-wide results and limits: Invariant MAIT and iNKT cells could partly confound zero-insertion analyses.

Using its own MiXCR run on the 5' RACE reads, TCRdb lists one record per CDR3 protein. The repertoire includes roughly 480,000 distinct CDR3 sequences, roughly 26% of them detected once, and 2.9% sits in the top ten. All donors were healthy Caucasians. From germline, CDR1 is SGHTA and CDR2 FQGNSA. The V segment lost 5 bases and the J segment 5 bases; nucleotides outside the gene matches: 8. This CDR3 is built from 14 residues. This clonotype was observed a handful of times. Its antigen is unknown. These sequences were also reported in another study, on T cells expressing NK-cell markers.

The chain is built from TRBV7-2 and TRBJ2-7, with TRBD1 matching over 8 bases. The specimen sequenced was CD4+ T cells sorted from blood. The TCR comes from a woman between 18 and 29 years old in good health. In nucleotides, the CDR3 is TGTGCCAGCAGCGCCCGGACAGGGAAGAACGAGCAGTACTTC. As protein: CASSARTGKNEQYF.